Listed here is a single T cell receptor beta chain. The CDR3 loop spans 18 amino acids. Germline V gene lookup returns CDR1 LGHNA and CDR2 YSLEER. V lost 0 bases, J lost 1 base, and 16 bases lay in between. In the authors' methods: From reference gene primer amplification, estimates of nucleated cell counts were derived. Data came from immunoSEQ multiplex PCR; TCRdb stores just in-frame clones and leaves some out. V, J and clone size were drawn from that table, and D and trimming were deduced from the DNA. Of about 150,000 clones listed, 85% to 90% are singletons. The source of the sample is a study of blood T cell repertoires in COVID-19. Study-level information: Sites in the United States, Italy and Spain provided acute and convalescent COVID-19 samples. Nucleic acid was either cDNA or gDNA, and it came from T cells, B-cell-depleted T cells, or PBMCs.

The sequencing input was peripheral blood. The chain employs TRBV4-3 and TRBJ2-1; a possible D gene is TRBD2 (6 bases). The clonotype was recovered from a woman aged 55-69 years with active COVID-19. The CDR3: CASSQDNPGSFSYNEQFF. The DNA of the CDR3 is TGCGCCAGCAGCCAAGACAACCCCGGGAGTTTTTCCTACAATGAGCAGTTCTTC.